Following are 15 T cell receptor beta chains from one sample sequenced in a study of control samples from healthy donors and cancer patients. TCRdb keeps only in-frame clones here, not all; method: immunoSEQ multiplex PCR. The sample lists tens of thousands of clones; 80% to 90% were seen once. Material: PBMCs. Source of these receptors: a woman aged 55-70 years with lung cancer.

V usage is TRBV11-2 and J usage is TRBJ2-3; D not resolved. V lost 7 bases and J 0 bases, leaving 5 bases between the germline ends. Germline CDR1 reads SGHAT; CDR2 reads FQNNGV. This CDR3 has 12 amino acids. The CDR3 DNA is TGTGCCAGCACCCCTAGCACAGATACGCAGTATTTT. This sequence encodes CASTPSTDTQYF.

The CDR3 is CASSTPGQGDYEQYF. CDR3 coding DNA: TGTGCCAGCAGTACACCGGGACAGGGAGACTACGAGCAGTACTTC. V usage is TRBV27 and J usage is TRBJ2-7, with 9 nucleotides matching TRBD1. This CDR3 is 15 amino acids long. Trimming cost V 5 bases and J 3 bases; bases outside gene matches: 8. Germline V CDR1 and CDR2: MNHEY, SMNVEV (reference sequence).

CDR3 nucleotide sequence: TGTGCCAGCAGCCCCCCGGGGTTAAACACTGAAGCTTTCTTT. The encoded protein is CASSPPGLNTEAFF. The rearrangement links TRBV7-3 to TRBJ1-1; D is ambiguous. Deletions cut 5 bases from V and 2 bases from J, with 12 bases between. The CDR3 consists of 14 residues. Germline lookup yields CDR1 SGHTA and CDR2 FQGTGA.

The rearrangement joins TRBV3-1 (or the pseudogene TRBV3-2) to TRBJ1-5; TRBD1 matches at 7 bases. The CDR3 length is 14 residues. The V and J ends lost 5 bases and 3 bases, in that order; junction bases with no gene match: 4. Germline V CDR1 and CDR2: LGHDT, YNNKEL (reference sequence). The CDR3 region is CASSLGQSNQPQHF. In DNA, the CDR3 is TGTGCCAGCAGCTTGGGACAGTCCAATCAGCCCCAGCATTTT.

This clone was picked up one time. The chain has TRBV5-1 and TRBJ1-1, with unresolved D. The V end lost 0 bases, the J end lost 9 bases, and 12 bases lay between the germline ends. Germline CDR1 reads SGHRS; CDR2 reads YFSETQ. This CDR3 region has 13 residues. The CDR3 sequence is CASSLADPRKAFF. For the CDR3, the DNA is TGCGCCAGCAGCTTGGCAGACCCCCGGAAAGCTTTCTTT.

This rearrangement joins TRBV5-1 to TRBJ2-3; D possibly matches TRBD1 or TRBD2 (6 bases each). The CDR3 contains 15 residues. The germline gives CDR1 SGHRS, CDR2 YFSETQ. V was clipped by 3 bases and J by 2 bases, with 13 bases between them. The CDR3 here is CASSSGAVDTDTQYF. As DNA, the CDR3 is TGCGCCAGCAGCTCGGGGGCCGTTGACACAGATACGCAGTATTTT.

The V call is TRBV24-1, the J call TRBJ2-5, with 8 bases matching TRBD1. The V gene end was trimmed by 7 bases and the J gene end by 5 bases; junction bases not matched to a gene: 14. Per germline, CDR1 KGHDR and CDR2 SFDVKD. The CDR3 spans 16 residues. The CDR3 here is CATRPYVTGEGETQYF. The CDR3 DNA is TGTGCCACCAGGCCTTATGTGACAGGGGAAGGGGAGACCCAGTACTTC.

V usage is TRBV7-9 and J usage is TRBJ1-3, with a tentative D call TRBD1 (6 bases). Germline assignment: CDR1 SEHNR and CDR2 FQNEAQ (reference sequence). The CDR3 runs to 16 residues. The V end was cut by 1 base, the J end by 0 bases, with 10 bases between. This chain's CDR3 is CASSLGGGLSGNTIYF. CDR3 coding DNA: TGTGCCAGCAGCTTAGGAGGGGGACTCTCTGGAAACACCATATATTTT.

The chain recombines TRBV18 with TRBJ2-1; a weak D match, TRBD2 (7 bases). V was trimmed by 2 bases and J by 6 bases, leaving 17 bases between them. This CDR3 has 16 residues. Germline-derived CDR1 and CDR2 are KGHSH and LQKENI. The CDR3 DNA is TGTGCCAGCTCACCAACGGGGGGCAAATGGGGCAATGAGCAGTTCTTC. Its protein product is CASSPTGGKWGNEQFF. The full variable domain, in which reference TRBV18 and TRBJ2-1 provide the parts outside the CDR3, is NAGVMQNPRHLVRRRGQEARLRCSPMKGHSHVYWYRQLPEEGLKFMVYLQKENIIDESGMPKERFSAEFPKEGPSILRIQQVVRGDSAAYFCASSPTGGKWGNEQFFGPGTRLTVL.

The rearrangement links TRBV6-5 to TRBJ2-1; maybe TRBD2 (5 bases). Germline-derived CDR1 and CDR2 are MNHEY and SVGAGI. The CDR3 totals 15 residues. V gave up 6 bases and J gave up 4 bases, with 16 bases separating them. CDR3 amino acids: CASRVWGDQYNEQFF. The CDR3 nucleotides are TGTGCCAGCAGGGTGTGGGGAGACCAATACAATGAGCAGTTCTTC.

As concerns this clone: A junction boundary mismatches the germline segment, possibly from a read error. The chain uses TRBV7-2 and TRBJ2-5; TRBD2 matches 10 bases. Germline CDR1 is SGHTA and CDR2 is FQGNSA. The CDR3 loop spans 15 amino acids. The chain's CDR3 is CASSLIGLAGESQYF. Written as DNA, the CDR3 is TGTGCCAGCAGCTTAATTGGCCTAGCGGGAGAGTCCCAGTACTTC.

The CDR3 loop reads CASSPKQGSGNTIYF. The CDR3 DNA reads as TGTGCCAGCAGCCCAAAACAGGGCTCTGGAAACACCATATATTTT. The V call is TRBV5-4, the J call TRBJ1-3; D might be TRBD1 (6 bases). This CDR3 comprises 15 residues. Trimming removed 4 bases at V and 0 bases at J, with 11 bases between. Germline V gene lookup returns CDR1 SGHNT and CDR2 YYREEE (reference sequence).

V is TRBV7-9 and J is TRBJ2-5, with D perhaps TRBD1 or TRBD2 (6 bases each). In germline, CDR1 is SEHNR, CDR2 FQNEAQ (reference sequence). Trimming removed 0 bases from V and 5 bases from J, with 16 bases in between. This CDR3 is built from 16 residues. The CDR3 is CASSLALWGARETQYF. The CDR3 bases are TGTGCCAGCAGCTTAGCGCTTTGGGGGGCGCGGGAGACCCAGTACTTC.

The V gene is TRBV2, the J gene TRBJ2-7; D possibly uses TRBD1 or TRBD2 (5 bases each). The CDR3 runs to 15 residues. V dropped 5 bases and J dropped 0 bases, with 14 bases sitting between them. Germline CDR1 SNHLY, CDR2 FYNNEI. This chain's CDR3 is CASSKGPLASYEQYF. CDR3 DNA: TGTGCCAGCAGTAAGGGACCCTTAGCCTCCTACGAGCAGTACTTC.

This clone occurred a few times. The gene calls are TRBV2 and TRBJ1-5; the match to TRBD1 covers 7 bases. Per the germline V gene, CDR1 is SNHLY and CDR2 is FYNNEI. This CDR3 has 16 residues. J lost 4 bases, V lost 4 bases, and 10 bases had no gene match. Here the CDR3 DNA reads TGTGCCAGCAGTGGTATGGGACAGCCTGCAAATCAGCCCCAGCATTTT. As protein: CASSGMGQPANQPQHF.